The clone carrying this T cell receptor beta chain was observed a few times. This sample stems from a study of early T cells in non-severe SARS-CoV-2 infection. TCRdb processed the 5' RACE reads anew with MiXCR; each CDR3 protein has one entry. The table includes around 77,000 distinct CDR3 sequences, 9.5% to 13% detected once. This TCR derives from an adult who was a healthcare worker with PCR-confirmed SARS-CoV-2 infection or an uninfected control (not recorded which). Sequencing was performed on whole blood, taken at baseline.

The CDR3 DNA is TGTGCCAGCAGCGAAAGAGAGGTAGCGGGCACAGATACGCAGTATTTT. Translation gives CASSEREVAGTDTQYF. The chain has TRBV4-2 and TRBJ2-3, with TRBD2 as a possible D gene (6 bases). The CDR3 spans 16 residues. V lost 5 bases and J lost 1, with 16 bases in between. In germline, CDR1 is LGHNA, CDR2 YNFKEQ.